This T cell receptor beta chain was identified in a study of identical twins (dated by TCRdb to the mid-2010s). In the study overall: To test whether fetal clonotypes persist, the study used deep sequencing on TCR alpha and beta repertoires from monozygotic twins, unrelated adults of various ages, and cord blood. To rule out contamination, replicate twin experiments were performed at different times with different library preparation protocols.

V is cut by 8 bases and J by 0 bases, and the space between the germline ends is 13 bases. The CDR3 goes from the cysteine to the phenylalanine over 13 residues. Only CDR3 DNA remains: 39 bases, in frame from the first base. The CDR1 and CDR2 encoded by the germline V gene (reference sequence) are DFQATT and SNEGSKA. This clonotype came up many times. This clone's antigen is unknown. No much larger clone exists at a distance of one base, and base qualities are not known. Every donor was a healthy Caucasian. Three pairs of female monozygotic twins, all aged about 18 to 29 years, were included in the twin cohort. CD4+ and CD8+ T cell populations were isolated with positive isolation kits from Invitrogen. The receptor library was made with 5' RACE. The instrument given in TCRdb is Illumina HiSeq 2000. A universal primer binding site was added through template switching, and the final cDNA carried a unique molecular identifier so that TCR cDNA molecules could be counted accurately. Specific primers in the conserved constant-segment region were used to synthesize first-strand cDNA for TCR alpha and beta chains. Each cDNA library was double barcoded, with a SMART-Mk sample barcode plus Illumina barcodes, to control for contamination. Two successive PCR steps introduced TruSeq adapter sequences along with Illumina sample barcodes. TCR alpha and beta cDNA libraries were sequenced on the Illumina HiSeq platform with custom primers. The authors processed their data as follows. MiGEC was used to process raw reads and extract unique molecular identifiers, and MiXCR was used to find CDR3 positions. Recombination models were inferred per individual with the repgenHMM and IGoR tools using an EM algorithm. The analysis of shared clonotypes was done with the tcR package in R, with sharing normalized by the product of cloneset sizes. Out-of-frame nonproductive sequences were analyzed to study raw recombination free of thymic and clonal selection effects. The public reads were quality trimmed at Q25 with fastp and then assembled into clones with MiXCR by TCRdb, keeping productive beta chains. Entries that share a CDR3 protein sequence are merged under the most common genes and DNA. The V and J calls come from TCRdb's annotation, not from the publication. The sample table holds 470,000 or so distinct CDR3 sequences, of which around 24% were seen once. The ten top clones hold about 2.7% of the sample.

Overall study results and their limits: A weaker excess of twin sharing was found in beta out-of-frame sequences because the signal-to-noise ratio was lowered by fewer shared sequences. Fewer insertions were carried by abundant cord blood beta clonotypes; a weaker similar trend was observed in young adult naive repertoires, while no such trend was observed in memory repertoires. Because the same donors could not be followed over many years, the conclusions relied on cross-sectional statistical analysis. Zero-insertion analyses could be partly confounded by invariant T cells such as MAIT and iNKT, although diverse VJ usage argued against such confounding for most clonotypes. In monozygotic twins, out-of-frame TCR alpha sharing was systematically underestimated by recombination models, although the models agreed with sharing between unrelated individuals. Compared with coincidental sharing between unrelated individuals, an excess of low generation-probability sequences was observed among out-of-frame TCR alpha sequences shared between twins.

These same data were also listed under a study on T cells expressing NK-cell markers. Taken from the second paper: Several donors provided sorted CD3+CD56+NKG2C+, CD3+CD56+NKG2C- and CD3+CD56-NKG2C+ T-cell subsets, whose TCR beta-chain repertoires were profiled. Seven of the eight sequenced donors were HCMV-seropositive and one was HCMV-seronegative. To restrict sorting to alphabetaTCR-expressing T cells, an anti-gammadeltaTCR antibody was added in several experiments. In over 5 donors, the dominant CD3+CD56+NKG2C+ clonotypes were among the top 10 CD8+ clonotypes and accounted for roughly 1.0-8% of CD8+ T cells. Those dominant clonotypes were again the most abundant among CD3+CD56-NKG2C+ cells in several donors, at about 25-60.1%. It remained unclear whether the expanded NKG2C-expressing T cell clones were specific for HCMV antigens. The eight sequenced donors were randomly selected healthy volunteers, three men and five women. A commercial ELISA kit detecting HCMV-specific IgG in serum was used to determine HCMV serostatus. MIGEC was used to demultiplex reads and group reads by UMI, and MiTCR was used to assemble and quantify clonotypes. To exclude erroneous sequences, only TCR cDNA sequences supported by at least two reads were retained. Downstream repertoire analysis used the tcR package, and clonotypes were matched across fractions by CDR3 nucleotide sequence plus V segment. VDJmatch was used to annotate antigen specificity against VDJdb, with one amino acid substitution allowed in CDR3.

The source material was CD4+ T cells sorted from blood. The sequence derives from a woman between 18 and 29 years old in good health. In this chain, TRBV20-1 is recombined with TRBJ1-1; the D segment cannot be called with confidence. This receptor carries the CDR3 CSPTGGMNTEAFF. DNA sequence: TGCAGTCCGACCGGAGGGATGAACACTGAAGCTTTCTTT.